This T cell receptor (beta chain) came from a study of neurological immune-mediated disorders (dated by TCRdb to the late 2010s). Turning to the overall study: The study compared peripheral blood TCR-beta repertoires of HTLV-I-associated myelopathy (HAM/TSP) patients, multiple sclerosis patients and healthy controls using UMI-based sequencing. Alongside PBMC samples, the set of some 100 TCR-beta libraries contained longitudinal samples, technical triplicates, and paired CD4+ and CD8+ T-cell subsets that had been sorted. The cohort comprised approximately 67 subjects: about 15 HAM/TSP patients, around 34 multiple sclerosis patients and approximately 20 healthy controls. Broad study findings and their caveats: No identical CDR3 amino acid sequences were found to be shared among expanded clones across subjects, suggesting that TCR-beta repertoires were private in all groups. TCR clonal expansion was greatest in HAM/TSP patients and smallest in MS patients, who ranked below even healthy controls.

The healthy controls were volunteers from a blood bank in Maryland, USA. For unsorted PBMC libraries, 2 million PBMCs were used after storage in RNAlater at -80 degrees C until RNA extraction. Peripheral blood was subjected to Ficoll-Hypaque density gradient centrifugation to isolate PBMCs, which were then cryopreserved in liquid nitrogen. The junction carries 11 bases between V and J, which are trimmed by 3 bases and 6 bases respectively. From the cysteine up to the phenylalanine, the CDR3 has a length of 13 residues. Only CDR3 DNA is held: 39 bases, read in frame from base 1. cDNA was synthesized by template-switch 5'RACE using a primer with a 10-nucleotide random unique molecular identifier that tagged each TCR transcript. Every sequencing run yielded over 200 million TCR-beta sequences covering 15-18 subjects. The RNeasy kit was used for extraction of total RNA. Using the KAPA Real-time Library Amplification kit, TCR-beta VDJ regions were amplified with primers for the TCR constant region and the 5'RACE anchor. A first PCR added sample indexes and Illumina adaptors, after which a second PCR increased the library yield. After Ampure bead purification, the roughly 650 bp TCR product was size-selected on a 2% E-gel SizeSelection system. Before pooling, libraries had their quality checked on a Bioanalyzer, their concentration measured with Qubit, and their quantity determined with the Kapa Library Quantification kit. Libraries were sequenced paired-end 2 x 150 bp on an Illumina HiSeq 2500. To increase sequence diversity, roughly 24-31% phiX was spiked into each library pool. As for how the authors treated the data: Quality-filtered reads were processed with the UMI-based MiGEC pipeline, and over 75% of raw TCR sequences were removed by the MiGEC pipeline during error correction. VDJ genes were aligned to IMGT germline references, and each clonotype was defined by a unique CDR3 amino acid sequence together with V-J genes. VDJtools evaluated clonal expansion, Shannon diversity and CDR3 relatedness (CalcPairwiseDistances, ClusterSamples); CLCbio workbench built phylogenetic trees. Using coefficient-of-variation modelling across technical triplicates, the study counted a clone as expanded if it had at least 8 unique UMIs. TCRdb applied fastp at Q25 and MiXCR to the public reads, then kept only in-frame beta chains. Merged by CDR3 protein, the rows form single entries marked with the most common genes and DNA. TCRdb's processing, not the authors', yielded these V and J calls. The sample table holds 45,000 to 50,000 distinct CDR3 sequences, of which roughly 24% were seen once. The ten biggest clones cover 23% of the sample.

This clonotype came up a few times. It has no known antigen specificity. Qualities for individual bases were not recorded, and no much larger clone is one base off. The sequenced material came from PBMCs. Recombination connected TRBV12-3 or TRBV12-4 to TRBJ1-2; TRBD1 is a weak D gene call, 5 bases matching. The source is a woman in her seventies in good health. The CDR3 in this case is CASSFRVGDGYTF. The nucleotide sequence is given as TGTGCCAGCAGTTTCAGGGTCGGCGATGGCTACACCTTC.